Sequencing of this T cell receptor (beta chain) was carried out in a study of shared clonotypes between healthy human individuals. The wider study: The study drew on a couple of women and a few men aged 18 to 49 as donors.

Only in-frame clones appear in the TCRdb table, and some are missing; sequencing was by immunoSEQ multiplex PCR. The table lists some 580,000 clones, approximately 97% of them singletons. This clone was seen just once. The antigen remains undetermined. This CDR3 is 15 amino acids long. CDR1 is MNHEY and CDR2 is SMNVEV in the germline V gene (reference sequence). V lost 5 bases and J 4 bases, leaving 15 bases between the germline ends. Points from the study as a whole: When naive CD4 clonotypes were compared across a handful of donors, 4% to 6.5% were shared. Non-shared clonotypes had lower generation probabilities than clonotypes shared by all four sorted-subset donors.

All donors were healthy HIV-negative adults lacking recent acute infections or vaccinations. The receptor was isolated from a woman younger than 45 in good health. What was sequenced was naive CD4+ T cells sorted from blood. Subset meaning: CD45RA+ positively selected. This sequence joins TRBV27 and TRBJ1-5, with D possibly being TRBD1 (6 bases). The CDR3 sequence is CASSSTPDRNQPQHF. CDR3 bases: TGTGCCAGCAGTAGTACCCCGGACAGAAATCAGCCCCAGCATTTT.